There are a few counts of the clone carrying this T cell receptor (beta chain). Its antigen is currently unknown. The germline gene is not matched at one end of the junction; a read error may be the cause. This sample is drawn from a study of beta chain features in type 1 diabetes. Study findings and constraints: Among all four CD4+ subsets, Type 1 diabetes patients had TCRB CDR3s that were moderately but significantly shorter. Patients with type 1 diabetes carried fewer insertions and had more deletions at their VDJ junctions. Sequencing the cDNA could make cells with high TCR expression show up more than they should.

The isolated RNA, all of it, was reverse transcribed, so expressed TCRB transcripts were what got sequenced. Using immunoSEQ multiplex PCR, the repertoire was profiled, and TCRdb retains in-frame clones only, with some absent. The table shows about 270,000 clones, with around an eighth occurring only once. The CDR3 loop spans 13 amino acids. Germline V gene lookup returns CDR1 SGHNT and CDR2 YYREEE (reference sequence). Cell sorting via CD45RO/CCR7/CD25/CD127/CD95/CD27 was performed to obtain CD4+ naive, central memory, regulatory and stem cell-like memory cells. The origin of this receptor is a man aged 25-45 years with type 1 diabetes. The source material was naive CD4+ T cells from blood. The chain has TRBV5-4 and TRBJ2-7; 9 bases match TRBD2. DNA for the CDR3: TGCGCCAGCACTGCTAGCGGGGATGGCGAGCAGTACTTC. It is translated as CASTASGDGEQYF. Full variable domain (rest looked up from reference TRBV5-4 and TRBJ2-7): ETGVTQSPTHLIKTRGQQVTLRCSSQSGHNTVSWYQQALGQGPQFIFQYYREEENGRGNFPPRFSGLQFPNYSSELNVNALELDDSALYLCASTASGDGEQYFGPGTRLTVT.